Included here is one T cell receptor (beta chain) sequence, with context. Its antigen remains unidentified. This sample stems from a study of blood T cell dynamics during melanoma immunotherapy. Study-level information: Metastatic melanoma patients received first-line pembrolizumab or nivolumab plus ipilimumab.

The V end lost 1 base, the J end lost 4 bases, and 19 bases lay between the germline ends. Per germline, CDR1 GTSNPN and CDR2 SVGIG (reference sequence). The CDR3 runs to 17 residues. Regarding the study as a whole: Clones driving repertoire changes may be melanoma-specific or general immune activation.

The sample's time point: pre-treatment baseline. Using immunoSEQ multiplex PCR, the repertoire was profiled, and TCRdb retains in-frame clones only, with some absent. This table holds about 22,000 clones, approximately 89% found once. The sample here was blood, taken from a patient treated with checkpoint blockade. The J gene is TRBJ1-4, the V gene TRBV30, with D unclear. This TCR came from a human donor with melanoma. The CDR3 DNA reads TGTGCCTGGAGTGAGTCCAGGCAGAACAATAATAATGAAAAACTGTTTTTT. Translating it yields CAWSESRQNNNNEKLFF.